The 21 T cell receptor beta chains below come from one sample, sequenced in a study of spatial heterogeneity in lung cancer. Study-level results: It was found that expanded intratumoral alpha and beta TCR counts tracked tumor mutation counts.

These receptors' antigens are unknown. As for time point: sample taken at primary tumor resection. From the 5' RACE reads, TCRdb called clonotypes with MiXCR, one entry per CDR3 protein. The sample lists under 20,000 distinct CDR3 sequences, around 6.4% seen once, with 10% in the top ten. The specimen comprised lung tumor tissue, sampled at surgery. These receptors originate from a female donor with early-stage non-small cell lung cancer.

This clonotype has only one observation. This beta chain represents an off-target read in a library built for alpha chains; its size is of limited meaning. The V call is TRBV20-1, the J call TRBJ2-1; the D is unclear. Germline CDR1 DFQATT, CDR2 SNEGSKA (reference sequence). V gave up 3 bases and J gave up 6 bases, with 6 bases separating them. This CDR3 is built from 11 residues. The chain's CDR3 is CSARGLNEQFF. The CDR3 coding sequence is TGCAGTGCTAGGGGCCTCAATGAGCAGTTCTTC.

This clonotype was seen ten or more times. A library made for alpha chains picked up this beta chain off target, so its size means little. This chain connects TRBV10-3 to TRBJ2-1, with D possibly being TRBD1 or TRBD2 (5 bases each). Germline V gene sequence: CDR1 ENHRY, CDR2 SYGVKD. V was trimmed by 4 bases and J by 7 bases, leaving 14 bases between them. The CDR3 runs to 14 residues. The CDR3 DNA follows: TGTGCCATCAGTGGTGGGGACCGCTCGAATGAGCAGTTCTTC. Translation gives CAISGGDRSNEQFF.

This clonotype has more than one count but fewer than ten. Being off target in a library aimed at alpha chains, this beta chain has a size of little meaning. The chain joins TRBV2 to TRBJ1-2; D unresolved. The CDR3 is made up of 11 amino acids. The V end was cut by 7 bases, the J end by 5 bases, with 8 bases between. Germline V gene sequence: CDR1 SNHLY, CDR2 FYNNEI. CDR3 sequence (DNA): TGTGCCAGCAACGAGGGTTATGGCTACACCTTC. Translating gives CASNEGYGYTF.

This clonotype has more than one count but fewer than ten. This beta chain came through as a stray read in a library set up for alpha chains, and its size says little. The V call is TRBV7-9, the J call TRBJ2-5; D unclear. The V gene lost 5 bases and the J gene lost 3 bases, with 16 bases spanning the gap. This CDR3 contains 15 residues. Germline V gene lookup returns CDR1 SEHNR and CDR2 FQNEAQ (reference sequence). The CDR3 coding sequence is TGTGCCAGCAGCAAAAAGGGTAGGCCAGAAGAGACCCAGTACTTC. The encoded protein is CASSKKGRPEETQYF.

Only a few counts were recorded for this clonotype. Being off target in a library aimed at alpha chains, this beta chain has a size of little meaning. The V gene is TRBV7-9, the J gene TRBJ2-2; D ambiguous. Germline V CDR1 and CDR2: SEHNR, FQNEAQ (reference sequence). With 4 bases removed from V and 4 bases from J, the gap between germline ends came to 13 bases. This CDR3 is 15 amino acids long. CDR3 amino acids: CASSSIAGVTGELFF. CDR3 nucleotide sequence: TGTGCCAGCAGCTCTATCGCTGGGGTCACCGGGGAGCTGTTTTTT.

This clonotype came up many times. The library was prepared for alpha chains; this beta chain is a stray read, so its frequency means little. This sequence joins TRBV2 and TRBJ1-1; D is ambiguous. The CDR3 sequence is 17 residues long. V shed 1 base and J shed 0 bases, with 15 bases lying between them. Germline values: CDR1 SNHLY, CDR2 FYNNEI. As DNA, the CDR3 is TGTGCCAGCAGTGAAGATCCGGGGAAGAGGATGAACACTGAAGCTTTCTTT. It codes for CASSEDPGKRMNTEAFF.

This clonotype was picked up many times. A library prepared for alpha chains yielded this beta chain as an off-target read; its size is of little meaning. The chain uses TRBV27 and TRBJ2-7; 12 bases fit TRBD1. V lost 0 bases and J lost 6; bases outside the gene matches: 9. The CDR3 covers 17 residues. The germline V gene has CDR1 MNHEY and CDR2 SMNVEV (reference sequence). The CDR3 DNA reads as TGTGCCAGCAGTTTATCTCCGGGACAGGGGGCCCAGTTCGAGCAGTACTTC. Its translation: CASSLSPGQGAQFEQYF.

This clonotype was detected many times. A library made for alpha chains picked up this beta chain off target, so its size means little. The rearrangement links TRBV5-1 to TRBJ1-5; 11 bases match TRBD1. The CDR3 is made up of 16 amino acids. CDR1 is SGHRS, CDR2 YFSETQ, per germline. After removal of 4 bases from V and 1 base from J, the junction contained 4 bases not matched to a gene. The DNA for the CDR3 is TGCGCCAGCAGCCCCGGGACAGGGGGGAGCAATCAGCCCCAGCATTTT. Its translation: CASSPGTGGSNQPQHF.

This clonotype was counted at least ten times. With the library built for alpha chains, this beta chain is off target and its frequency is not meaningful. This chain connects TRBV28 to TRBJ2-5; 7 bases match TRBD2. The junction had 5 bases not matched to a gene; V was cut back by 4 bases and J by 0 bases. The V gene's germline CDR1 is MDHEN and CDR2 SYDVKM. This CDR3 region has 15 residues. The CDR3 DNA follows: TGTGCCAGCAGTTCTCTAGCGGAAAACCAAGAGACCCAGTACTTC. It yields the protein CASSSLAENQETQYF.

The sample holds many counts of this clonotype. This beta chain came through as a stray read in a library set up for alpha chains, and its size says little. This chain uses TRBV18 with TRBJ2-3; weak D call: TRBD2 (6 bases). There are 16 residues in the CDR3. CDR1 and CDR2 (germline): KGHSH, LQKENI. V lost 0 bases and J lost 0, with 10 bases in between. The CDR3 region has the DNA TGTGCCAGCTCACCACCTACTAGCCTTAGCACAGATACGCAGTATTTT. Translation gives CASSPPTSLSTDTQYF.

A remark on this clonotype: This beta chain slipped into a library made for alpha chains as a stray read, so its size is not meaningful. The chain joins TRBV12-3 or TRBV12-4 to TRBJ2-7; D gene unclear. The ends were cut back, 4 bases at V and 7 bases at J, with 14 bases in the middle. CDR3 length equals 13 residues. The CDR3: CASSSPDGREQYF. The CDR3 DNA reads TGTGCCAGCAGTTCCCCAGATGGTCGGGAGCAGTACTTC.

As regards this clonotype: The library was prepared for alpha chains; this beta chain is a stray read, so its frequency means little. The rearrangement uses TRBV7-8 and TRBJ2-3; D possibly corresponds to TRBD1 (6 bases). This CDR3 spans 15 amino acids. Germline V gives CDR1 SGHVS, CDR2 FQNEAQ. V was cut by 0 bases and J by 0 bases, with 7 bases left in between. The CDR3 bases are TGTGCCAGCAGCTTAGCAAGGGGGAGCACAGATACGCAGTATTTT. Translating gives CASSLARGSTDTQYF.

This clonotype was counted many times. This beta chain came through as a stray read in a library set up for alpha chains, and its size says little. This chain joins TRBV14 and TRBJ2-7; 7 nucleotides agree with TRBD2. The CDR3 totals 16 residues. Germline V gives CDR1 SGHDN, CDR2 FVKESK. V lost 2 bases, J lost 4 bases, and 11 bases stayed unmatched. The CDR3 DNA sequence: TGTGCCAGCAGCCAATGGGCCGGCGGGAGTCGGTACGAGCAGTACTTC. Protein product: CASSQWAGGSRYEQYF.

This clonotype was observed many times. This beta chain came through as a stray read in a library set up for alpha chains, and its size says little. The V call is TRBV28, the J call TRBJ1-3; perhaps TRBD1 as D (5 bases). The V and J ends lost 1 base and 0 bases respectively, with 10 bases between them. The CDR3 runs 16 residues. Germline assignment: CDR1 MDHEN and CDR2 SYDVKM. The DNA of the CDR3 is TGTGCCAGCAGTTTATTTGACAGCAGCTCTGGAAACACCATATATTTT. This sequence encodes CASSLFDSSSGNTIYF.

Remarks on this clonotype: The size of this beta chain means little, since it is a stray read in a library made for alpha chains. This chain connects TRBV12-3 or TRBV12-4 to TRBJ2-5; D is undetermined. Trimming removed 4 bases from V and 0 bases from J, with 12 bases in between. This CDR3 contains 15 residues. The DNA for the CDR3 is TGTGCCAGCAGTTCAGCCTTAAAGTACCAAGAGACCCAGTACTTC. Translation: CASSSALKYQETQYF.

This clonotype was seen many times. As an off-target read in a library built for alpha chains, this beta chain has a frequency of little significance. The chain has TRBV5-1 and TRBJ1-1; D call uncertain. CDR3 length: 13 amino acids. Trimming took 0 bases from V and 7 from J, leaving 10 bases between them. Germline lookup yields CDR1 SGHRS and CDR2 YFSETQ. The CDR3 DNA is TGCGCCAGCAGCTTGGGCCCTGGAGGTGAAGCTTTCTTT. Translated, it gives CASSLGPGGEAFF. The full variable domain, with the rest looked up from reference TRBV5-1 and TRBJ1-1, is KAGVTQTPRYLIKTRGQQVTLSCSPISGHRSVSWYQQTPGQGLQFLFEYFSETQRNKGNFPGRFSGRQFSNSRSEMNVSTLELGDSALYLCASSLGPGGEAFFGQGTRLTVV.

This clonotype is categorized as medium-sized. With the library built for alpha chains, this beta chain is off target and its frequency is not meaningful. The CDR3 region is CASSYWLRTTAHSPLHF. CDR3 nucleotide sequence: TGTGCCAGCAGTTATTGGTTACGGACTACAGCGCATTCACCCCTCCACTTT. The chain has TRBV6-5 and TRBJ1-6; no clear D. The CDR3 spans 17 residues. The V gene lost 3 bases and the J gene lost 8 bases, with 20 bases spanning the gap. From germline, CDR1 is MNHEY and CDR2 SVGAGI.

This clonotype was observed many times. Since the library was made to target alpha chains, this beta chain is a stray read and its abundance is not meaningful. V and J are TRBV21-1 and TRBJ2-5; TRBD1 reflects the table's D call only, with no check against the DNA. TRBV21-1 is described as a pseudogene. The CDR3 loop spans 14 amino acids. CDR3 in amino acids: CASIMGRGEGAQYF. The CDR3, as DNA: TGTGCCAGCATCATGGGCAGGGGAGAAGGGGCCCAGTACTTC.

This clonotype was seen at least ten times. The library was prepared for alpha chains; this beta chain is a stray read, so its frequency means little. This sequence joins TRBV20-1 and TRBJ1-1; D not certain. V was cut by 3 bases and J by 1 base, with 9 bases left in between. The CDR3 is made up of 13 amino acids. Germline lookup yields CDR1 DFQATT and CDR2 SNEGSKA (reference sequence). The CDR3 sequence is CSASEDQNTEAFF. The CDR3 DNA sequence: TGCAGTGCTAGTGAAGACCAGAACACTGAAGCTTTCTTT.

This clonotype was recorded at least ten times. The library was prepared for alpha chains; this beta chain is a stray read, so its frequency means little. V usage is TRBV6-1 and J usage is TRBJ2-7, with TRBD2 matching over 9 bases. Germline CDR1 and CDR2: MNHNS and SASEGT. This CDR3 is 16 amino acids long. The V segment lost 4 bases and the J segment 4 bases; nucleotides outside the gene matches: 11. This CDR3 reads CASSAISGSETYEQYF. The CDR3 region has the DNA TGTGCCAGCAGTGCAATTAGCGGGAGTGAGACTTACGAGCAGTACTTC.

This clonotype was counted at least ten times. This beta chain lies outside the target of a library built for alpha chains; its clone size means little. The rearrangement joins TRBV30 to TRBJ1-5, with D tentatively TRBD1 (5 bases). Trimming took off 2 bases at V and 5 bases at J, with 10 bases between the two ends. In germline, CDR1 is GTSNPN, CDR2 SVGIG (reference sequence). The CDR3 runs to 13 residues. The CDR3 protein is CAWSRGPDQPQHF. The CDR3 DNA reads TGTGCCTGGAGTAGGGGTCCCGATCAGCCCCAGCATTTT.